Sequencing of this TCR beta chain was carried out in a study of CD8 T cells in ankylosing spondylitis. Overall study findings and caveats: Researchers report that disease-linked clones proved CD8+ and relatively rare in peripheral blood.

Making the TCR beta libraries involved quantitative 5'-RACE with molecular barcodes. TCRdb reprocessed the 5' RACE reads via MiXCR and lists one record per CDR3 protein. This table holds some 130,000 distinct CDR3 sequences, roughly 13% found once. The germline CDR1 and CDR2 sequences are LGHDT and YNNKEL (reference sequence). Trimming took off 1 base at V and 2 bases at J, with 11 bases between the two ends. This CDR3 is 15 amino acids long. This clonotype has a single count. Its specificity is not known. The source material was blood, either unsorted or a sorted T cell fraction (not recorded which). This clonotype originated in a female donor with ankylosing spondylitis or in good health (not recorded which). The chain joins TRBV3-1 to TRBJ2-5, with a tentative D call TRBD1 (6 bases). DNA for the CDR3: TGTGCCAGCAGCCAAGTTCGAGGACAGCAAGAGACCCAGTACTTC. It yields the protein CASSQVRGQQETQYF.